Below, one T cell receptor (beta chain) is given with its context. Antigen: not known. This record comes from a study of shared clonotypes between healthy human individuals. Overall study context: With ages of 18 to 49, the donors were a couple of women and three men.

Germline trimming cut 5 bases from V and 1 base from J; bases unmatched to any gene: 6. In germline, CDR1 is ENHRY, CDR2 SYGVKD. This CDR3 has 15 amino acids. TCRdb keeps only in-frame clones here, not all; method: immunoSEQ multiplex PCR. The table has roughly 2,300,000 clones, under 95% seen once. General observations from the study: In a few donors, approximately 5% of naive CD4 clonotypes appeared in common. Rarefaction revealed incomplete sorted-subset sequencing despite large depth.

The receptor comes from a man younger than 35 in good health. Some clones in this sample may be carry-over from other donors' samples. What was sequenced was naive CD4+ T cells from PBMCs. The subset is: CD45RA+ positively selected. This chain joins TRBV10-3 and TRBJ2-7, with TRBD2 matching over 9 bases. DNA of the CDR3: TGTGCCATCAGTAACCTAGCGGGATCGTCCTACGAGCAGTACTTC. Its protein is CAISNLAGSSYEQYF.